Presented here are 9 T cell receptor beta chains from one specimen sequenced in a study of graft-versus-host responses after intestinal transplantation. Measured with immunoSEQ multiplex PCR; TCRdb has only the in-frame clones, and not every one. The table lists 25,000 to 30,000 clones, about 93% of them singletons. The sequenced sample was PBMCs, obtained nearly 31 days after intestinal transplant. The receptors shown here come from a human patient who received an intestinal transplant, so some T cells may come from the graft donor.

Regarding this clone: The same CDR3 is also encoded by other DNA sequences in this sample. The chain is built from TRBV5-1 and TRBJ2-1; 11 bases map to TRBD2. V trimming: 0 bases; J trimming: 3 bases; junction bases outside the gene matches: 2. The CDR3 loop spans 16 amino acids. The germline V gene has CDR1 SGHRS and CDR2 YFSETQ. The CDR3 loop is CASSLGLAGGYNEQFF. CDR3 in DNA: TGCGCCAGCAGCTTGGGCCTAGCGGGGGGCTACAATGAGCAGTTCTTC. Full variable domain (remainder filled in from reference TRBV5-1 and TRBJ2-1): KAGVTQTPRYLIKTRGQQVTLSCSPISGHRSVSWYQQTPGQGLQFLFEYFSETQRNKGNFPGRFSGRQFSNSRSEMNVSTLELGDSALYLCASSLGLAGGYNEQFFGPGTRLTVL.

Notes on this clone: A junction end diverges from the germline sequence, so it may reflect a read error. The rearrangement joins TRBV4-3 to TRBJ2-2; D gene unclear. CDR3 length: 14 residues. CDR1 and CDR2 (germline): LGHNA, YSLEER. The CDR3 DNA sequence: TGCGCCAGCGGCCAACAGACTTCAACCGGGGAGCTGTTTTTT. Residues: CASGQQTSTGELFF.

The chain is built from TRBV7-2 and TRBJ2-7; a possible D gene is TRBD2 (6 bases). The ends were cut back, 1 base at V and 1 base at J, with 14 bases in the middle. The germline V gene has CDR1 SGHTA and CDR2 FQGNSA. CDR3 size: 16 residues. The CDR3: CASSLGGVRGSYEQYF. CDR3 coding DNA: TGTGCCAGCAGCTTAGGGGGGGTGAGAGGTTCCTACGAGCAGTACTTC.

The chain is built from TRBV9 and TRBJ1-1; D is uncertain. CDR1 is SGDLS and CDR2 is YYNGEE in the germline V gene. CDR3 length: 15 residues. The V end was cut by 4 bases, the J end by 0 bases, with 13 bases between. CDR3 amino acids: CASSSHRLLNTEAFF. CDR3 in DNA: TGTGCCAGCAGCTCCCACCGACTGCTGAACACTGAAGCTTTCTTT.

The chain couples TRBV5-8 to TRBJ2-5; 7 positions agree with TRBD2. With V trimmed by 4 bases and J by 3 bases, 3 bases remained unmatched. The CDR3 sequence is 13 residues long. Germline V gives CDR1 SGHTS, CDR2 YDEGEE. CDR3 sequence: CASSAGLKETQYF. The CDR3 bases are TGTGCCAGCAGCGCGGGACTAAAAGAGACCCAGTACTTC.

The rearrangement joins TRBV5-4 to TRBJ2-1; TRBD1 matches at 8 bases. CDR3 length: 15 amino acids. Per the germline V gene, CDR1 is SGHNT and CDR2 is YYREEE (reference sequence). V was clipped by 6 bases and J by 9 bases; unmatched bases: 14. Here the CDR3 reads CASTYRPTGVLEQFF. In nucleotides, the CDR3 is TGTGCCAGCACCTATCGGCCGACAGGGGTTCTTGAGCAGTTCTTC.

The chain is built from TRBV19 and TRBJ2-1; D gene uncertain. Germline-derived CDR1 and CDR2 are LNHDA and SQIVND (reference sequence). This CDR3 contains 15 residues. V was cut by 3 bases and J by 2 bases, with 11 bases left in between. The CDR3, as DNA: TGTGCCAGTAGTATCGATATCAGTGCCTACAATGAGCAGTTCTTC. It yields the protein CASSIDISAYNEQFF.

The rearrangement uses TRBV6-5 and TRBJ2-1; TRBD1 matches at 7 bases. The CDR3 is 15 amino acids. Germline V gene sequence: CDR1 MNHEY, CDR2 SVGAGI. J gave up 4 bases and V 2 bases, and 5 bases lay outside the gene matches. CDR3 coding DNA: TGTGCCAGCAGTTACAAGGGGGCGCGTTACAATGAGCAGTTCTTC. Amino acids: CASSYKGARYNEQFF.

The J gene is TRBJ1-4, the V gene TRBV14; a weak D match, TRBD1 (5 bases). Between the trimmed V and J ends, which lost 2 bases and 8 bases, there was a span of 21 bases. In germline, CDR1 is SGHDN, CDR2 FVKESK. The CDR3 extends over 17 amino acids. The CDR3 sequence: CASSQPLKGKGSEKLFF. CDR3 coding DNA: TGTGCCAGCAGCCAACCTTTGAAGGGGAAGGGGAGCGAAAAACTGTTTTTT. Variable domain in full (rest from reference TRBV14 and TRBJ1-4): EAGVTQFPSHSVIEKGQTVTLRCDPISGHDNLYWYRRVMGKEIKFLLHFVKESKQDESGMPNNRFLAERTGGTYSTLKVQPAELEDSGVYFCASSQPLKGKGSEKLFFGSGTQLSVL.